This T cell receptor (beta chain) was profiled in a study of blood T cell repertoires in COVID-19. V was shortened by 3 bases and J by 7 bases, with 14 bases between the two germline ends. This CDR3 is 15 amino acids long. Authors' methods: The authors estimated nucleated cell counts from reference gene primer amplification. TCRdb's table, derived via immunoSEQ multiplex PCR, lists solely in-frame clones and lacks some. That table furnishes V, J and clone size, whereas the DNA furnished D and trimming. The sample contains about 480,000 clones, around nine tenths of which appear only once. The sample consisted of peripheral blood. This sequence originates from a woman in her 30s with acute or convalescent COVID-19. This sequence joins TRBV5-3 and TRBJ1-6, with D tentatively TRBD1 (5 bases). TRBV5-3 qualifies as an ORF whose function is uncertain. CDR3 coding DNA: TGTGCCAGAAGCTGGGCGGAGGGGACGAATTCACCCCTCCACTTT. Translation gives CARSWAEGTNSPLHF.